Detailed here is one T cell receptor beta chain. The ends lost 3 bases at V and 6 bases at J; junction bases unmatched: 11. This CDR3 comprises 15 residues. Germline V gene data show CDR1 as DFQATT and CDR2 as SNEGSKA (reference sequence). TCRdb's table, derived via immunoSEQ multiplex PCR, lists solely in-frame clones and lacks some. Among 150,000 to 200,000 clones listed, about 89% were seen once. The data were taken from a study of blood T cell repertoires in COVID-19. The TCR comes from a man aged 60 to 75 with acute or convalescent COVID-19. The V call is TRBV20-1, the J call TRBJ2-3; 8 bases agree with TRBD2. Sequenced material: peripheral blood. CDR3 amino acids: CSASGSGGFADTQYF. DNA for the CDR3: TGCAGTGCTAGTGGCTCGGGGGGGTTTGCCGATACGCAGTATTTT.